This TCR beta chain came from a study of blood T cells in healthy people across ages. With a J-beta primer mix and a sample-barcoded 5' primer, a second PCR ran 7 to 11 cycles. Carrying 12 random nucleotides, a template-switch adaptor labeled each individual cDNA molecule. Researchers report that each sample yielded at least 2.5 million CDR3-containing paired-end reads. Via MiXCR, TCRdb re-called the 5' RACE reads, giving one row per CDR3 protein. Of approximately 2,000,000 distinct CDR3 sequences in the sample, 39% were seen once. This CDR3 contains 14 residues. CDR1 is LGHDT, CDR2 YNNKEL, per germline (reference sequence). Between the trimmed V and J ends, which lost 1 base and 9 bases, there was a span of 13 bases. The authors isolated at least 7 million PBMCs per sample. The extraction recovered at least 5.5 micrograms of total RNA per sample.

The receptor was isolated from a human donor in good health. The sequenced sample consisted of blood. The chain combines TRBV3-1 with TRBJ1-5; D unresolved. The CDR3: CASSQGIPPRPQHF. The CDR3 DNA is TGTGCCAGCAGCCAAGGGATCCCCCCGAGGCCCCAGCATTTT.